The 29 T cell receptor beta chains below come from one sample, sequenced in a study of T-cell reconstitution after alpha-beta-depleted transplantation in children. Unique molecular identifiers tagged the TCRbeta library. TCRdb re-called the PCR reads through MiXCR, storing one row per CDR3 protein. Seen here are about 900,000 distinct CDR3 sequences, roughly 29% observed once, and the top ten hold more than 25%. Sequencing was performed on PBMCs, mostly from graft donor cells, taken 360 days after TCRalphabeta/CD19-depleted stem cell transplant. Receptors originate from a boy under two years old who had a stem cell transplant for SCID, so the T cells may come from the graft donor.

The chain links TRBV20-1 to TRBJ2-5; the D is unclear. Germline V gene lookup returns CDR1 DFQATT and CDR2 SNEGSKA (reference sequence). The V and J ends lost 4 bases and 0 bases respectively, with 6 bases between them. The CDR3 is 12 amino acids. The CDR3 DNA follows: TGCAGTGCTACAGAGAACCAAGAGACCCAGTACTTC. It specifies CSATENQETQYF.

This clonotype was detected a few times. V and J are TRBV12-3 or TRBV12-4 and TRBJ2-7; perhaps TRBD1 as D (5 bases). CDR3 length equals 16 residues. The V and J ends lost 1 base and 2 bases respectively, with 15 bases between them. The DNA of the CDR3 is TGTGCCAGCAGTTTAGGGTCCCCCCGGACAACCTACGAGCAGTACTTC. It yields the protein CASSLGSPRTTYEQYF.

The chain uses TRBV3-1 and TRBJ2-7, with D unresolved. In germline, CDR1 is LGHDT, CDR2 YNNKEL (reference sequence). V shed 3 bases and J shed 6 bases, with 15 bases lying between them. The CDR3 has 14 residues. CDR3 sequence: CASSHYVRLGEQYF. The CDR3 DNA reads TGTGCCAGCAGCCATTACGTCAGATTGGGCGAGCAGTACTTC.

This clonotype was observed a few times. The chain joins TRBV28 to TRBJ2-7, with D unresolved. V was pared by 3 bases and J by 3 bases, with 12 bases between. In germline, CDR1 is MDHEN, CDR2 SYDVKM. This CDR3 contains 14 residues. CDR3 DNA: TGTGCCAGCAGTTTGGCGGTCCCGAACTACGAGCAGTACTTC. Translated: CASSLAVPNYEQYF.

There are a few counts of this clonotype. The chain uses TRBV5-1 and TRBJ1-5; tentatively, D is TRBD1 (6 bases). The CDR3 runs to 15 residues. Germline lookup yields CDR1 SGHRS and CDR2 YFSETQ. With 3 bases removed from V and 2 bases from J, the gap between germline ends came to 12 bases. CDR3 loop: CASSSGATGNQPQHF. DNA of the CDR3: TGCGCCAGCAGCTCGGGGGCTACGGGCAATCAGCCCCAGCATTTT.

The chain joins TRBV2 to TRBJ2-1; 10 nucleotides agree with TRBD2. With 0 bases clipped from V and 5 bases from J, the junction kept 7 bases outside the gene matches. Per germline, CDR1 SNHLY and CDR2 FYNNEI. The CDR3 covers 17 residues. DNA of the CDR3: TGTGCCAGCAGTGAAGCATCGCTAGCGGGGGCGGACAATGAGCAGTTCTTC. It translates to CASSEASLAGADNEQFF.

This clonotype came up many times. The chain recombines TRBV5-1 with TRBJ2-3; no reliable D call. The CDR3 runs to 13 residues. CDR1 and CDR2 (germline): SGHRS, YFSETQ. Trimming shortened V by 5 bases and J by 1 base, and 8 bases separated the two germline ends. The CDR3 bases are TGCGCCAGCAGGGGATTAGGCACAGATACGCAGTATTTT. Translating gives CASRGLGTDTQYF.

The V gene is TRBV5-1, the J gene TRBJ2-3, with D uncertain. Germline loops: CDR1 SGHRS, CDR2 YFSETQ. V dropped 0 bases and J dropped 1 base, with 12 bases sitting between them. The CDR3 contains 16 residues. CDR3 residues: CASSLGSQARTDTQYF. In DNA form, the CDR3 reads TGCGCCAGCAGCTTGGGCAGCCAAGCTCGCACAGATACGCAGTATTTT.

V is TRBV12-3 or TRBV12-4 and J is TRBJ2-7; possible D gene TRBD1, 6 bases. The CDR3 is made up of 16 amino acids. V shed 4 bases and J shed 1 base, with 17 bases lying between them. CDR3 bases: TGTGCCAGCAGTTGGGGGCATTGGCCTTATTCCTACGAGCAGTACTTC. Translated: CASSWGHWPYSYEQYF.

This chain connects TRBV12-3 or TRBV12-4 to TRBJ1-1; D is perhaps TRBD1 (5 bases). V lost 6 bases and J lost 1, with 12 bases in between. The CDR3 consists of 14 residues. CDR3 bases: TGTGCCAGCAGAGTCAGGGAGAGGAACACTGAAGCTTTCTTT. Its translation: CASRVRERNTEAFF.

This clonotype was seen more than once but under ten times. J is TRBJ2-3 and V is TRBV2; 8 positions agree with TRBD2. Germline V gene data show CDR1 as SNHLY and CDR2 as FYNNEI. This CDR3 is built from 16 residues. V was pared by 6 bases and J by 2 bases, with 10 bases of the junction left unmatched. The CDR3 loop reads CASSNRAGVVTDTQYF. The CDR3 DNA is TGTGCCAGCAGCAACAGAGCGGGGGTGGTCACAGATACGCAGTATTTT.

This clonotype appeared once. The V call is TRBV12-3 or TRBV12-4, the J call TRBJ2-1, with 10 nucleotides matching TRBD1. The junction had 13 bases not matched to a gene; V was cut back by 5 bases and J by 6 bases. The CDR3 is 17 amino acids. DNA of the CDR3: TGTGCCAGCAGTCCCCACACCGGGACAGGGGTCTTCAATGAGCAGTTCTTC. Amino acids: CASSPHTGTGVFNEQFF.

This clonotype turned up a few times. This chain connects TRBV4-2 to TRBJ2-7; either TRBD1 or TRBD2 may supply D (5 bases each). V dropped 1 base and J dropped 2 bases, with 12 bases sitting between them. The CDR3 has 15 amino acids. Per germline, CDR1 LGHNA and CDR2 YNFKEQ. CDR3 residues: CASSQVRDGPYEQYF. For the CDR3, the DNA is TGTGCCAGCAGCCAAGTCCGGGACGGTCCCTACGAGCAGTACTTC.

A few counts support this clonotype. This chain connects TRBV20-1 to TRBJ2-1; D gene unclear. Germline CDR1 and CDR2: DFQATT and SNEGSKA (reference sequence). The germline V and J ends were trimmed by 4 bases and 4 bases, with 5 bases remaining between them. The CDR3 has 11 amino acids. The DNA of the CDR3 is TGCAGTGCTATCCCGTACAATGAGCAGTTCTTC. Residues: CSAIPYNEQFF.

V is TRBV5-1 and J is TRBJ2-7; tentative D call: TRBD1 (5 bases). Germline V gene sequence: CDR1 SGHRS, CDR2 YFSETQ. V lost 6 bases and J lost 1, with 11 bases in between. The CDR3 extends over 13 amino acids. CDR3 in amino acids: CASTADSSYEQYF. CDR3 in DNA: TGCGCCAGCACCGCAGACAGTTCCTACGAGCAGTACTTC.

This clonotype was counted a few times. The chain has TRBV20-1 and TRBJ2-5; 10 nucleotides agree with TRBD1. Trimming at V came to 2 bases and at J to 6 bases, leaving 6 bases not matched to a gene. The CDR3 is 14 residues long. CDR1 and CDR2 from the germline V gene are DFQATT and SNEGSKA (reference sequence). The CDR3 DNA reads TGCAGTGCTAGATGGGACAGGGGCTCGAAGACCCAGTACTTC. Translating gives CSARWDRGSKTQYF.

The chain is built from TRBV5-1 and TRBJ2-3; 10 nucleotides align to TRBD2. V trimming: 4 bases; J trimming: 2 bases; junction bases outside the gene matches: 10. CDR1 and CDR2 from the germline V gene are SGHRS and YFSETQ. This CDR3 is 17 amino acids long. CDR3 bases: TGCGCCAGCAGCAGGATATTAGCGGGGGGCCCCACAGATACGCAGTATTTT. Protein: CASSRILAGGPTDTQYF.

The chain recombines TRBV6-5 with TRBJ2-7; D unresolved. Germline assignment: CDR1 MNHEY and CDR2 SVGAGI. This CDR3 region has 14 residues. V lost 2 bases to trimming and J lost 3 bases, with 11 bases between them. CDR3 residues: CASSYKGNYYEQYF. CDR3 DNA: TGTGCCAGCAGTTACAAGGGTAATTACTACGAGCAGTACTTC.

This clonotype was seen ten or more times. The rearrangement links TRBV12-3 or TRBV12-4 to TRBJ1-1; D is uncertain. V shed 8 bases and J shed 8 bases, with 24 bases lying between them. The CDR3 is made up of 15 amino acids. CDR3 amino acids: CASDRREGGRYEAFF. The CDR3 DNA is TGTGCCAGCGACCGGCGCGAAGGAGGAAGATACGAAGCTTTCTTT.

This clonotype was seen a handful of times. This chain uses TRBV4-3 with TRBJ1-2, with D maybe TRBD1 (6 bases). V dropped 0 bases and J dropped 8 bases, with 13 bases sitting between them. The CDR3 has 14 residues. Germline CDR1 is LGHNA and CDR2 is YSLEER. CDR3 protein: CASSQDLQGRGYTF. CDR3 bases: TGCGCCAGCAGCCAAGATTTACAGGGTAGGGGCTACACCTTC.

The V call is TRBV18, the J call TRBJ1-5; 9 bases match TRBD1. V was clipped by 3 bases and J by 6 bases; unmatched bases: 6. Germline V CDR1 and CDR2: KGHSH, LQKENI. This CDR3 spans 15 amino acids. The CDR3 bases are TGTGCCAGCTCACCTGGACAGGGGACGGGTCAGCCCCAGCATTTT. It codes for CASSPGQGTGQPQHF.

In this sample, this clonotype turned up a few times. This chain joins TRBV6-5 and TRBJ2-5; possible D gene TRBD2, 5 bases. V was pared by 0 bases and J by 0 bases, with 8 bases between. CDR1 is MNHEY and CDR2 is SVGAGI in the germline V gene. This CDR3 has 15 residues. CDR3 region: CASSYSLANQETQYF. DNA for the CDR3: TGTGCCAGCAGTTACTCTCTAGCCAACCAAGAGACCCAGTACTTC.

This chain joins TRBV12-3 or TRBV12-4 and TRBJ2-7, with 7 bases matching TRBD1. V shed 7 bases and J 3 bases; nucleotides not matched to a gene: 9. This CDR3 contains 14 residues. The CDR3 region is CASTANRGHYEQYF. CDR3 bases: TGTGCCAGCACCGCGAACAGGGGACACTACGAGCAGTACTTC.

This clonotype was found a few times. This chain uses TRBV3-1 with TRBJ2-7, with 7 bases aligning to TRBD1. Germline V gene data show CDR1 as LGHDT and CDR2 as YNNKEL (reference sequence). Trimming removed 6 bases from V and 5 bases from J; junction bases left unmatched: 7. This CDR3 has 13 residues. CDR3 coding DNA: TGTGCCAGCAGTCCGACAGGGTTCGACGAGCAGTACTTC. Translation gives CASSPTGFDEQYF.

The chain links TRBV5-4 to TRBJ1-4; the match to TRBD1 covers 8 bases. Germline V lookup: CDR1 SGHNT, CDR2 YYREEE (reference sequence). The ends lost 0 bases at V and 8 bases at J; junction bases unmatched: 15. CDR3 length equals 18 residues. Written as DNA, the CDR3 is TGTGCCAGCAGCTTGGGGGGGTCCAGGGGGCGAAGAAAAGAAAAACTGTTTTTT. It translates to CASSLGGSRGRRKEKLFF.

The chain uses TRBV9 and TRBJ1-2; unclear D gene. The CDR3 is made up of 15 amino acids. Trimming removed 4 bases from V and 0 bases from J, with 13 bases in between. Germline V gene data show CDR1 as SGDLS and CDR2 as YYNGEE. The CDR3 nucleotides read TGTGCCAGCAGCCCCCGCCCGACTGCTAACTATGGCTACACCTTC. It yields the protein CASSPRPTANYGYTF.

This clonotype was counted between two and nine times. The chain is built from TRBV28 and TRBJ1-4; D gene uncertain. Trimming stripped 2 bases from V and 3 bases from J, with 10 bases between. The CDR3 extends over 15 amino acids. Germline V gene lookup returns CDR1 MDHEN and CDR2 SYDVKM. The CDR3 reads CASSLPDRSNEKLFF. CDR3 DNA: TGTGCCAGCAGTTTACCCGACCGCTCTAATGAAAAACTGTTTTTT.

This clonotype was seen at least ten times. The J gene is TRBJ2-7, the V gene TRBV12-3 or TRBV12-4; D might be TRBD2 (6 bases). This CDR3 has 15 residues. V shed 2 bases and J shed 6 bases, with 17 bases lying between them. The chain's CDR3 is CASSLLRGFTSEQYF. The CDR3, as DNA: TGTGCCAGCAGTTTACTGCGGGGCTTTACTAGCGAGCAGTACTTC.

This clonotype showed up just a few times. V usage is TRBV12-3 or TRBV12-4 and J usage is TRBJ2-1; 9 bases are shared with TRBD2. CDR3 length: 13 residues. V lost 6 bases and J lost 10; bases outside the gene matches: 7. The CDR3: CASSSGLAGEQFF. The CDR3 DNA is TGTGCCAGCAGCTCGGGACTAGCAGGGGAGCAGTTCTTC.